This T cell receptor (beta chain) was obtained from a study of post-analysis software for immune sequencing data. The CDR3 totals 14 residues. The germline V gene encodes CDR1 ENHRY and CDR2 SYGVKD. With V trimmed by 6 bases and J by 7 bases, 10 bases remained unmatched. Unique molecular identifiers were built into the TCR beta cDNA libraries. The source material, about 0.9 to 10 million T cells, gave rise to roughly 500,000 cDNA molecules. Via MiXCR, TCRdb re-called the PCR reads, giving one row per CDR3 protein. This sample carries roughly 570,000 distinct CDR3 sequences, 34% of them seen once, and the ten largest clones take around 6.1%. Broader study findings: Five or six TRBV segments appeared more often in patients than in controls, and TRBV5-6, TRBV5-1 and TRBV20-1 were among these.

Remarks on this clonotype: Its matching antigen is unknown.

The chain is built from TRBV10-3 and TRBJ2-7, with TRBD1 matching 9 bases. This TCR derives from a girl aged 2-17 years with multiple sclerosis. Sample: blood. CDR3 nucleotide sequence: TGTGCCATCAGCGCCGGGACAGGGATGTTTGAGCAGTACTTC. Protein product: CAISAGTGMFEQYF.